The 13 T cell receptor beta chains below were found in one sample sequenced in a study of technical replicates of blood from a handful of donors. Libraries were prepared by immunoSEQ multiplex PCR; TCRdb keeps only in-frame clonotypes and omits some of them. The sample has tens of thousands of clones; roughly 94% are singletons. Sequencing was carried out using T cells isolated from PBMCs. The receptors were gathered from a human donor in good health.

The rearrangement joins TRBV5-1 to TRBJ2-3; 9 nucleotides agree with TRBD1. The CDR3 has 18 residues. Per germline, CDR1 SGHRS and CDR2 YFSETQ. With 3 bases clipped from V and 5 bases from J, the junction kept 16 bases outside the gene matches. CDR3 DNA: TGCGCCAGCAGCTCTTCCTCCTTTAGGGGGACAGGGATAGATACGCAGTATTTT. It encodes CASSSSSFRGTGIDTQYF.

V is TRBV5-1 and J is TRBJ2-3; D is ambiguous. CDR1 and CDR2 from the germline V gene are SGHRS and YFSETQ. The germline V and J ends were trimmed by 4 bases and 6 bases, with 9 bases remaining between them. This CDR3 is 12 amino acids long. CDR3 bases: TGCGCCAGCAGCCAATCTAGGGATACGCAGTATTTT. This sequence encodes CASSQSRDTQYF.

The V gene is TRBV7-2, the J gene TRBJ1-1, with a weak D call TRBD1 (6 bases). CDR3 length: 18 residues. Trimming took 1 base from V and 11 from J, leaving 29 bases between them. Germline V gives CDR1 SGHTA, CDR2 FQGNSA. CDR3 amino acids: CASSLDFVFGGREVRAFF. The DNA of the CDR3 is TGTGCCAGCAGCTTAGATTTTGTTTTCGGGGGGCGCGAGGTTAGGGCTTTCTTT. Using reference TRBV7-2 and TRBJ1-1 for the parts outside the CDR3, the full variable domain is GAGVSQSPSNKVTEKGKDVELRCDPISGHTALYWYRQSLGQGLEFLIYFQGNSAPDKSGLPSDRFSAERTGGSVSTLTIQRTQQEDSAVYLCASSLDFVFGGREVRAFFGQGTRLTVV.

This clone was detected only a few times. The V call is TRBV7-9, the J call TRBJ1-5; D gene ambiguous. Deletions cut 3 bases from V and 5 bases from J, with 5 bases between. The CDR3 length is 12 residues. CDR1 is SEHNR and CDR2 is FQNEAQ in the germline V gene (reference sequence). CDR3 DNA: TGTGCCAGCAGCTTGACTTATCAGCCCCAGCATTTT. This encodes CASSLTYQPQHF.

CDR3 sequence reads: CASSAGQAYEQYF. The CDR3 DNA is TGCGCCAGCAGCGCTGGACAGGCCTACGAGCAGTACTTC. This chain connects TRBV5-1 to TRBJ2-7; 7 bases line up with TRBD1. There are 13 residues in the CDR3. J was trimmed by 2 bases and V by 4 bases; bases with no gene match: 3. Germline assignment: CDR1 SGHRS and CDR2 YFSETQ.

V usage is TRBV5-4 and J usage is TRBJ1-5, with D unclear. The CDR3 runs to 14 residues. V was shortened by 2 bases and J by 3 bases, with 9 bases between the two germline ends. Germline CDR1 is SGHNT and CDR2 is YYREEE (reference sequence). In DNA form, the CDR3 reads TGTGCCAGCAGCTTACGGGGATCCAATCAGCCCCAGCATTTT. Translated, it gives CASSLRGSNQPQHF.

The CDR3 spells CSVLRGVIQDTQYF. The CDR3 DNA follows: TGCAGCGTTCTCCGGGGTGTCATCCAAGATACGCAGTATTTT. The J gene is TRBJ2-3, the V gene TRBV29-1; perhaps TRBD2 as D (5 bases). Germline CDR1 reads SQVTM; CDR2 reads ANQGSEA. CDR3 size: 14 residues. Between the trimmed V and J ends, which lost 5 bases and 5 bases, there was a span of 17 bases.

V is TRBV15 and J is TRBJ2-7; TRBD1 aligns across 8 bases. V shed 4 bases, J shed 3 bases, and the junction held 8 bases outside the gene matches. This CDR3 has 15 amino acids. Germline CDR1 is LNHNV and CDR2 is YYDKDF (reference sequence). CDR3 sequence reads: CATSNLGQGLYEQYF. Written as DNA, the CDR3 is TGTGCCACCAGCAATCTAGGACAGGGCCTCTACGAGCAGTACTTC.

V gene TRBV29-1 combines with J gene TRBJ1-1; TRBD1 matches at 8 bases. This CDR3 region has 14 residues. Germline loops: CDR1 SQVTM, CDR2 ANQGSEA. Germline trimming cut 2 bases from V and 3 bases from J; bases unmatched to any gene: 5. CDR3 amino acids: CSVERTGRDTEAFF. The CDR3 DNA sequence: TGCAGCGTTGAACGGACAGGGCGGGACACTGAAGCTTTCTTT.

The chain links TRBV7-4 to TRBJ1-5, with TRBD1 matching over 8 bases. V lost 3 bases, J lost 3 bases, and 4 bases stayed unmatched. The CDR3 runs to 15 residues. Germline V lookup: CDR1 SGHVT, CDR2 SQSDAQ. In nucleotides, the CDR3 is TGTGCCAGCAGCTTCAGGGGGCGAGACAATCAGCCCCAGCATTTT. Translation gives CASSFRGRDNQPQHF.

V gene TRBV7-9 combines with J gene TRBJ2-5; the D gene is possibly TRBD1 (6 bases). This CDR3 has 15 amino acids. Germline V gene data show CDR1 as SEHNR and CDR2 as FQNEAQ (reference sequence). Trimming shortened V by 5 bases and J by 5 bases, and 18 bases separated the two germline ends. CDR3 protein: CASSRTTGYSETQYF. DNA for the CDR3: TGTGCCAGCAGCCGAACCACAGGGTACTCGGAGACCCAGTACTTC.

V usage is TRBV7-9 and J usage is TRBJ2-7; D is uncertain. V was pared by 5 bases and J by 4 bases, with 6 bases between. Germline-derived CDR1 and CDR2 are SEHNR and FQNEAQ (reference sequence). The CDR3 is made up of 11 amino acids. CDR3 in DNA: TGTGCCAGCAGCACTAATTACGAGCAGTACTTC. This translates into CASSTNYEQYF.

The gene calls are TRBV7-7 and TRBJ2-7; the match to TRBD1 covers 11 bases. V shed 5 bases, J shed 5 bases, and the junction held 5 bases outside the gene matches. CDR3 length: 14 amino acids. In germline, CDR1 is SSHAT, CDR2 FNYEAQ (reference sequence). The CDR3 spells CASSPDRGQNEQYF. The CDR3 coding sequence is TGTGCCAGCAGCCCGGACAGGGGGCAAAACGAGCAGTACTTC.